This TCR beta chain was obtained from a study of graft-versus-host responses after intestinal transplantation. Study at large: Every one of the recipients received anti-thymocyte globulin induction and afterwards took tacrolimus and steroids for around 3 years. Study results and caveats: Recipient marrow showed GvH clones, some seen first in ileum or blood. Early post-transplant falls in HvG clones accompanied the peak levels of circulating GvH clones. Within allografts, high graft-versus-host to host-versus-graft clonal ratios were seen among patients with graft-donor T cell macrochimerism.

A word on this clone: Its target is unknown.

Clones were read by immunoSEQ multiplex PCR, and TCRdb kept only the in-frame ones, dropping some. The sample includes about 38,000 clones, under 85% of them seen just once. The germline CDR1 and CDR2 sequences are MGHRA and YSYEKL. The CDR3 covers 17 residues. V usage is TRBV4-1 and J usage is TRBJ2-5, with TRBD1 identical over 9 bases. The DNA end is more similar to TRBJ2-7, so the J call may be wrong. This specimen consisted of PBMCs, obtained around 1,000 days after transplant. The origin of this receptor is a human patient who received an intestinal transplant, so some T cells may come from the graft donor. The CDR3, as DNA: TGCGCCAGCAGCCCGGGACAGGGAAGGCCCTACCTCTACGAGCAGTACTTC. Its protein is CASSPGQGRPYLYEQYF.